This TCR beta chain was identified in a study of blood T cells in healthy people across ages. Study observations and caveats: Reliance upon unsorted PBMCs precluded definitive naive versus antigen-experienced comparison. There was no known CMV status for donors, so expanded clonotype changes were possibly confounded.

The CDR3 has 11 residues. V gave up 5 bases and J gave up 10 bases, with 9 bases separating them. A second PCR, run for roughly 7 to 12 cycles, used a sample-barcoded 5' primer plus a J-beta primer mix. Each CDR3 protein gets one entry after TCRdb re-called the 5' RACE reads with MiXCR. The data show more than 1 million distinct CDR3 sequences, with 35% to 55% seen just once and 15% to 20% held by the top ten. The draw of peripheral blood yielded roughly 9.1 milliliters from each donor. Total RNA, at least 5 micrograms per sample, was extracted from PBMCs. Details on this clonotype: Its cognate antigen is unknown.

Specimen: blood. V gene TRBV12-3 or TRBV12-4 combines with J gene TRBJ2-1; D is unclear. The receptor was derived from a woman in her sixties or seventies in good health. CDR3 protein: CASSVGWEQFF. CDR3 coding DNA: TGTGCCAGCAGTGTCGGTTGGGAGCAGTTCTTC.